Below, 18 T cell receptor beta chains from the same sample are listed, as sequenced in a study of control samples from healthy donors and cancer patients. Method: immunoSEQ multiplex PCR; TCRdb's copy keeps in-frame clones and lacks some. Of some 95,000 clones in the sample, approximately 92% were seen once. The sample taken for sequencing was blood. All receptors derive from a human donor in good health. The donor label of this sample is uncertain.

The chain employs TRBV6-5 and TRBJ2-7; D ambiguous. Trimming took off 0 bases at V and 1 base at J, with 7 bases between the two ends. The CDR3 has 14 residues. Germline CDR1 and CDR2: MNHEY and SVGAGI. CDR3 in DNA: TGTGCCAGCAGTTACTCGATGGAATCCTACGAGCAGTACTTC. Translating it yields CASSYSMESYEQYF.

The V gene is TRBV2, the J gene TRBJ1-3; D remains ambiguous. V dropped 4 bases and J dropped 5 bases, with 12 bases sitting between them. The V gene's germline CDR1 is SNHLY and CDR2 FYNNEI. CDR3 length: 14 residues. CDR3: CASSGGEWRNTIYF. The CDR3, as DNA: TGTGCCAGCAGTGGTGGGGAATGGAGAAACACCATATATTTT.

The chain employs TRBV5-1 and TRBJ1-2; 7 bases line up with TRBD1. Trimming took 3 bases from V and 4 from J; bases not matched to a gene: 3. The CDR3 is 13 residues long. Germline CDR1 is SGHRS and CDR2 is YFSETQ. The CDR3 DNA reads as TGCGCCAGCAGCTCGACAGGGTCCTATGGCTACACCTTC. The encoded protein is CASSSTGSYGYTF.

The CDR3 DNA reads as TGCAGCGTTGAGGCACAGGGGGAGACCCAGTACTTC. It is translated as CSVEAQGETQYF. The V and J genes are TRBV29-1 and TRBJ2-5, with 7 positions matching TRBD1. V lost 3 bases to trimming and J lost 5 bases; unmatched junction nucleotides: 3. CDR3 length: 12 amino acids. CDR1 is SQVTM and CDR2 is ANQGSEA in the germline V gene.

The V call is TRBV7-8, the J call TRBJ1-1, with 7 nucleotides matching TRBD1. Looked up from germline, CDR1 is SGHVS and CDR2 is FQNEAQ. The CDR3 has 14 residues. V gave up 5 bases and J gave up 4 bases; unmatched junction bases: 7. The CDR3 is CASSMTGMVTEAFF. The CDR3 DNA follows: TGTGCCAGCAGCATGACAGGGATGGTCACTGAAGCTTTCTTT.

The rearrangement uses TRBV2 and TRBJ2-7; 9 nucleotides align to TRBD2. The CDR3 runs to 15 residues. J lost 6 bases, V lost 6 bases, and 12 bases had no gene match. Germline V gene sequence: CDR1 SNHLY, CDR2 FYNNEI. The CDR3 sequence is CASRRSEAGGAEQYF. CDR3 bases: TGTGCCAGCAGGCGCTCGGAAGCGGGGGGTGCCGAGCAGTACTTC.

In nucleotides, the CDR3 is TGTGCCAGCAGCTCCTCCGGGGGGCTCCAAGAGACCCAGTACTTC. The encoded protein is CASSSSGGLQETQYF. J is TRBJ2-5 and V is TRBV13; maybe TRBD2 (7 bases). The CDR3 runs 15 residues. Germline CDR1 is PRHDT and CDR2 is FYEKMQ (reference sequence). Trimming shortened V by 4 bases and J by 1 base, and 13 bases separated the two germline ends.

This chain connects TRBV6-5 to TRBJ1-1; the match to TRBD1 covers 10 bases. This CDR3 has 14 amino acids. Germline CDR1 reads MNHEY; CDR2 reads SVGAGI. Trimming took 7 bases from V and 11 from J; bases not matched to a gene: 13. As DNA, the CDR3 is TGTGCCAGCATCATCAAGCCGGGACAGGGGTACGCTTTCTTT. It yields the protein CASIIKPGQGYAFF.

The CDR3 sequence is CAISGTGEAYGYTF. The CDR3 DNA is TGTGCCATCAGTGGGACAGGGGAGGCCTATGGCTACACCTTC. This chain connects TRBV10-3 to TRBJ1-2, with TRBD1 matching over 9 bases. The V and J ends lost 4 bases and 4 bases, in that order; junction bases with no gene match: 4. Germline CDR1 reads ENHRY; CDR2 reads SYGVKD. The CDR3 extends over 14 amino acids.

This clone was counted a few times. The chain is built from TRBV24-1 and TRBJ2-1; 7 positions match TRBD2. Trimming took 3 bases from V and 4 from J; bases not matched to a gene: 2. Germline V lookup: CDR1 KGHDR, CDR2 SFDVKD. The CDR3 is 14 amino acids. The CDR3 reads CATSDSGEYNEQFF. The CDR3 DNA is TGTGCCACCAGTGATAGCGGGGAGTACAATGAGCAGTTCTTC.

The genes are TRBV11-2 and TRBJ1-1; 7 bases fit TRBD1. V shed 4 bases and J 1 base; nucleotides not matched to a gene: 3. CDR1 and CDR2 (germline): SGHAT, FQNNGV. This CDR3 is built from 14 residues. The chain's CDR3 is CASSSRDRNTEAFF. CDR3 sequence (DNA): TGTGCCAGCAGCTCCCGGGACAGGAACACTGAAGCTTTCTTT.

The chain recombines TRBV19 with TRBJ2-7, with D possibly being TRBD1 (5 bases). This CDR3 is built from 11 residues. V was cut by 7 bases and J by 4 bases, with 8 bases left in between. Per germline, CDR1 LNHDA and CDR2 SQIVND (reference sequence). DNA for the CDR3: TGTGCCAGTACCCAGGGATACGAGCAGTACTTC. Translating gives CASTQGYEQYF.

The chain uses TRBV6-2 or TRBV6-3 and TRBJ2-7; 10 positions match TRBD2. This CDR3 spans 16 amino acids. The trim removed 5 bases at V and 2 bases at J, leaving 9 bases unmatched. Germline CDR1 reads MNHEY; CDR2 reads SVGEGT. The CDR3 sequence: CASSRATSGETYEQYV. The CDR3, as DNA: TGTGCCAGCAGTCGCGCTACTAGCGGGGAAACCTACGAGCAGTACGTC.

This rearrangement joins TRBV28 to TRBJ1-2; no firm D call. V lost 4 bases to trimming and J lost 4 bases, with 7 bases between them. In germline, CDR1 is MDHEN, CDR2 SYDVKM. The CDR3 covers 12 residues. The CDR3 DNA reads as TGTGCCAGCAGTTCTAAGGGCTATGGCTACACCTTC. Translated, it gives CASSSKGYGYTF.

The chain is built from TRBV4-3 and TRBJ2-1, with 8 bases identical to TRBD1. The germline V gene has CDR1 LGHNA and CDR2 YSLEER. The length of the CDR3 is 17 residues. Losses at the gene ends were 0 bases for V and 8 bases for J; bases not matched to a gene: 12. CDR3 coding DNA: TGCGCCAGCAGCCAAGATAGGGGGACAGGTCCTGGCTATGAGCAGTTCTTC. It specifies CASSQDRGTGPGYEQFF.

The V call is TRBV24-1, the J call TRBJ2-7; unclear D gene. CDR1 is KGHDR, CDR2 SFDVKD, per germline. The ends were cut back, 5 bases at V and 0 bases at J, with 7 bases in the middle. The CDR3 consists of 13 residues. The CDR3 coding sequence is TGTGCCACCAGTGCGGTGAGCTCCTACGAGCAGTACTTC. It yields the protein CATSAVSSYEQYF.

The chain joins TRBV5-1 to TRBJ2-2, with TRBD1 matching over 9 bases. After removal of 4 bases from V and 6 bases from J, the junction contained 13 bases not matched to a gene. There are 17 residues in the CDR3. CDR1 is SGHRS and CDR2 is YFSETQ in the germline V gene. The CDR3 DNA follows: TGCGCCAGCAGCCCCGGACAGGGGACGTGGTCGGCCGGGGAGCTGTTTTTT. Its protein is CASSPGQGTWSAGELFF.

This chain links TRBV4-1 with TRBJ1-4; D not certain. V was cut by 4 bases and J by 4 bases, with 13 bases left in between. The CDR3 consists of 15 residues. CDR1 and CDR2 (germline): MGHRA, YSYEKL. The CDR3 nucleotides read TGCGCCAGCAGCCGGCTCGGGCAGTTTAATGAAAAACTGTTTTTT. Residues: CASSRLGQFNEKLFF.